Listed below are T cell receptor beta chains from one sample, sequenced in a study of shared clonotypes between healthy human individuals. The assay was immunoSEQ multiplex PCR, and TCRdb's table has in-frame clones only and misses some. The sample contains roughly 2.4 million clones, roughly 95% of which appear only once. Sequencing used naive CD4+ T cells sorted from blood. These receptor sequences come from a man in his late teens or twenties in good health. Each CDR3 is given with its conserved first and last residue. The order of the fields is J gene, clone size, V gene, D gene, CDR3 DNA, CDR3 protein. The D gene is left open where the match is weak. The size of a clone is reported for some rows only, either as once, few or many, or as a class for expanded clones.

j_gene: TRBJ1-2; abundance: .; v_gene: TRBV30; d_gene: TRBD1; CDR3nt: TGTGCCTGGAGTCAGGACAGGGGCTACACCTTC; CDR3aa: CAWSQDRGYTF
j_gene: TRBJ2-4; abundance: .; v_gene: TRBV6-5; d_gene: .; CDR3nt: TGTGCCAGCAGTTCCCAAGGCAGGGTTTACTTC; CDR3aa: CASSSQGRVYF
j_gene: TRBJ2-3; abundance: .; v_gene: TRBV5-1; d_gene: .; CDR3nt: TGCGCCAGCAGAACAGGCACCACAGATACGCAGTATTTT; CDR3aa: CASRTGTTDTQYF
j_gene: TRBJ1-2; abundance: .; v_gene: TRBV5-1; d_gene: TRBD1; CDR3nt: TGCGCCAGCAGTCGAGCAGGGGGCGACTATGGCTACACCTTC; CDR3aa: CASSRAGGDYGYTF
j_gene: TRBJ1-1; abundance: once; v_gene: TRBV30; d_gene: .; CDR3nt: TGTGCCTGGAGTAAAGGGGGAGGGACTGAAGCTTTCTTT; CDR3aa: CAWSKGGGTEAFF
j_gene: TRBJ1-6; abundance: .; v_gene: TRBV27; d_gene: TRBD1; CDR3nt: TGTGCCAGCAGAACAGGGGGTCATAATTCACCCCTCCACTTT; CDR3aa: CASRTGGHNSPLHF
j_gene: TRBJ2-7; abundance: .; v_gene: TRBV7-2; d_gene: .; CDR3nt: TGTGCCAGCAGCTTAGAGGGGGGGTTCTACGAGCAGTACTTC; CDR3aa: CASSLEGGFYEQYF
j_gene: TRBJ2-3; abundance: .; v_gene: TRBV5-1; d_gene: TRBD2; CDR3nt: TGCGCCAGCAGCTTGGTTTCCAGCGGGGGTAGGGTAGATACGCAGTATTTT; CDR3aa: CASSLVSSGGRVDTQYF
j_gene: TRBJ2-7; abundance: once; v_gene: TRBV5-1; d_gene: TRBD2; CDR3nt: TGCGCCAGCAGCCCCAGGACTAGCGGGGGGGTTAAATACGAGCAGTACTTC; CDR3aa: CASSPRTSGGVKYEQYF
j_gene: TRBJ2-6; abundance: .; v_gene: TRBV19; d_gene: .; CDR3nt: TGTGCCAGTAAACCCGGCTCCTATGTCTCTGGGGCCAACGTCCTGACTTTC; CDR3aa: CASKPGSYVSGANVLTF
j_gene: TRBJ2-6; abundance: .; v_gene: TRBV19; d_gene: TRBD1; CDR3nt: TGTGCCAGTAGACTGACAGGGGCCAGCTCTGGGGCCAACGTCCTGACTTTC; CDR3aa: CASRLTGASSGANVLTF
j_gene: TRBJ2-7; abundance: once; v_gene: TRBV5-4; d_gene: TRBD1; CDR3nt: TGTGCCAGCAGCTCCGGGACAGGCTCCTACGAGCAGTACTTC; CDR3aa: CASSSGTGSYEQYF
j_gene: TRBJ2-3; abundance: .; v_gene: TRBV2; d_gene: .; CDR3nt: TGTGCCAGCAGTGGGAGTTACGGCCCGATAAGCACAGATACGCAGTATTTT; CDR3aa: CASSGSYGPISTDTQYF
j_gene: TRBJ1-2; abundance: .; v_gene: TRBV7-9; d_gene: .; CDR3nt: TGTGCCAGCAGCTTAGGGGAATTTAATGGCTACACCTTC; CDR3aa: CASSLGEFNGYTF
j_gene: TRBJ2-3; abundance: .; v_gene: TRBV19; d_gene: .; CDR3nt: TGTGCCAGTACACTTCAGGGGGGCCGCACAGATACGCAGTATTTT; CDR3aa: CASTLQGGRTDTQYF
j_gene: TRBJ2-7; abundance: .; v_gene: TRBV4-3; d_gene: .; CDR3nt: TGCGCCAGCAGCCGAACCCCCACAGACGAGCAGTACTTC; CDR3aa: CASSRTPTDEQYF
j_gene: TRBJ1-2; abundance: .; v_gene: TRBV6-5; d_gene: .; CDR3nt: TGTGCCAGCAGTACCATAGGCGGGGCTAATGGCTACACCTTC; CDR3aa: CASSTIGGANGYTF
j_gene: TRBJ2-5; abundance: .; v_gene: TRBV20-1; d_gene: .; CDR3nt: TGCAGTGCTAGCTTGATGGAGACCCAGTACTTC; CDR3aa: CSASLMETQYF
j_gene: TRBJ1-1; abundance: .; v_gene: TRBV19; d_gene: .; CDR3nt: TGTGCCAGTATCGGGGCAGGGTGGACTGAAGCTTTCTTT; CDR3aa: CASIGAGWTEAFF
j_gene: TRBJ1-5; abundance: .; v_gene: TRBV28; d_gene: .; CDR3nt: TGTGCCAGCAGTTTAGGGAGGGCAGGAGGTCAGCCCCAGCATTTT; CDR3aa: CASSLGRAGGQPQHF
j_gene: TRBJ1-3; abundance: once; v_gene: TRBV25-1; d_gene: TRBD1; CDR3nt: TGTGCCAGCAGTGCGGACAGGGGGTGGAACACCATATATTTT; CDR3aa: CASSADRGWNTIYF
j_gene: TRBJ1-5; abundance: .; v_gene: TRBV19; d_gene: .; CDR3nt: TGTGCCAGTAGTAGTCTGACTCTTAGCAATCAGCCCCAGCATTTT; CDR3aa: CASSSLTLSNQPQHF
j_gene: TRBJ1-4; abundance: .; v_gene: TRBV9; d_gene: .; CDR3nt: TGTGCCAGCAGCCCAAACCCCGGGCCCCCTGGTGCAACTAATGAAAAACTGTTTTTT; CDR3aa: CASSPNPGPPGATNEKLFF
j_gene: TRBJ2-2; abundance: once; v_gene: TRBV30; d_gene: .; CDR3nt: TGTGCCTGGACCAACCCAGGGGAGCTGTTTTTT; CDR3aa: CAWTNPGELFF
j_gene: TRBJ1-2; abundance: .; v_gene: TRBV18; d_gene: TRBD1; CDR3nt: TGTGCCAGCTCGCCCGGACAGGACTATGGCTACACCTTC; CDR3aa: CASSPGQDYGYTF
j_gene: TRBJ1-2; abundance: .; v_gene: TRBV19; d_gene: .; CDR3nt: TGTGCCAGTAGTCTTGGGACATTCATCGCGGATGGCTACACCTTC; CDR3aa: CASSLGTFIADGYTF
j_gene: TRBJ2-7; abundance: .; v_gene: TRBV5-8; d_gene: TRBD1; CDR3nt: TGTGCCAGCAGATCGCGACAGGGGAGCTCCTACGAGCAGTACTTC; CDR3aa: CASRSRQGSSYEQYF
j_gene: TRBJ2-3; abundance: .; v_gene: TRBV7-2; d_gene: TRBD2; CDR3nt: TGTGCCAGCAGCTTAGCGGCTAGCGGGAGGATAGATACGCAGTATTTT; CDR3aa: CASSLAASGRIDTQYF
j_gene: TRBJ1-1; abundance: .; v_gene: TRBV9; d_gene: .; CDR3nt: TGTGCCAGCAGCGTAGGGGGGTCGAACACTGAAGCTTTCTTT; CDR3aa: CASSVGGSNTEAFF
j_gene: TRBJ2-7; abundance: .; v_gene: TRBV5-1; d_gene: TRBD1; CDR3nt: TGCGCCAGCAGCTTGGGTGGCACAGGGGGATTGGGCAACGAGCAGTACTTC; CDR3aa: CASSLGGTGGLGNEQYF
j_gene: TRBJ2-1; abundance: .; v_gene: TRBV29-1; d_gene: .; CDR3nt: TGCAGCACCGAGGGGGGGAGAAGCAATGAGCAGTTCTTC; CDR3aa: CSTEGGRSNEQFF
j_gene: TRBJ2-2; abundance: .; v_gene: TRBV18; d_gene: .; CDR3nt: TGTGCCAGTTCACAGGGAAGCGCCGGGGAGCTGTTTTTT; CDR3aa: CASSQGSAGELFF
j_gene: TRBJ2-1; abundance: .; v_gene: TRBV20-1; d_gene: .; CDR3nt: TGCAGTGCTAGAGAAACTAGCCAGGTCTTC; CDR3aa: CSARETSQVF
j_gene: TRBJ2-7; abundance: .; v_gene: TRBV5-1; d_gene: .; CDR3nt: TGCGCCAGCAGCTCTGGTAGTTACTCCTACGAGCAGTACTTC; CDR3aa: CASSSGSYSYEQYF
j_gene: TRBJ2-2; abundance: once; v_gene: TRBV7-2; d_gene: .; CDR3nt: TGTGCCAGCAGCTTTAGGGGTCTAGCGCCCACCGGGGAGCTGTTTTTT; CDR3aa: CASSFRGLAPTGELFF
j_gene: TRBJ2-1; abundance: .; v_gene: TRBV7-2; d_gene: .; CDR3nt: TGTGCCAGCAGCACCCCGGGCATTTCTGGTGAGCAGTTCTTC; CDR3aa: CASSTPGISGEQFF
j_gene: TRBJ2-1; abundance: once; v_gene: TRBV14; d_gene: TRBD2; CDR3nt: TGTGCCAGCAGCCAAGGTCGGGGGGGGTACAATGAGCAGTTCTTC; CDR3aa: CASSQGRGGYNEQFF
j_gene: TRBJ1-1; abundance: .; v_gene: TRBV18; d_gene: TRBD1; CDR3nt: TGTGCCAGCTCACCAACGACAGGGGGATACACTGAAGCTTTCTTT; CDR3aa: CASSPTTGGYTEAFF
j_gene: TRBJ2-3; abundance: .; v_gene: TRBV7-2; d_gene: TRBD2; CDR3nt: TGTGCCAGCAGCTTAGGGGGAGCGGGAGGGTGGTATCCGAATACGCAGTATTTT; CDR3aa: CASSLGGAGGWYPNTQYF
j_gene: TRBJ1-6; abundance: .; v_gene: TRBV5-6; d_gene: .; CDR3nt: TGTGCCAGCAGCTTGGGTAATTCACCCCTCCACTTT; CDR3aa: CASSLGNSPLHF
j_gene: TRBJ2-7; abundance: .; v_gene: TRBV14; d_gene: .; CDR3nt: TGTGCCAGCAGCCCCACTGTATCCTACGAGCAGTACTTC; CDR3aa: CASSPTVSYEQYF
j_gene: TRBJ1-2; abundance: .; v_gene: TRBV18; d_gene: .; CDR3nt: TGTGCCAGCTCTCCGGACGAAAGCTATGGCTACACCTTC; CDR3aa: CASSPDESYGYTF
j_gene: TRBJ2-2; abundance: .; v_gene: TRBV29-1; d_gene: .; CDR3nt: TGCAGCGTTGCCCCAGGGAACACCGGGGAGCTGTTTTTT; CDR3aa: CSVAPGNTGELFF
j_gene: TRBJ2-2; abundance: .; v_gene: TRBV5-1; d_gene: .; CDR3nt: TGCGCCAGCAGCTTGGAGAGGCCCAACACCGGGGAGCTGTTTTTT; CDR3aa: CASSLERPNTGELFF
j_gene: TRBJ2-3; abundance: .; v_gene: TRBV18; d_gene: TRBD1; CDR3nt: TGTGCCAGCTCACTCGGGACAGCCACAGATACGCAGTATTTT; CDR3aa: CASSLGTATDTQYF
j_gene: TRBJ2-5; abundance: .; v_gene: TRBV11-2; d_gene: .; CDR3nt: TGTGCCAGCAGTCTTAACGGGGAGTACCAAGAGACCCAGTACTTC; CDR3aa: CASSLNGEYQETQYF